Following are 15 T cell receptor beta chains from one sample sequenced in a study of glioma-infiltrating T cells after dendritic cell vaccination. TCRdb's copy holds only in-frame clones and misses some; the assay was immunoSEQ multiplex PCR. The sample carries fewer than 50,000 clones, approximately 84% recorded once. The starting material was blood, obtained before dendritic cell vaccination. All receptors derive from a human donor with glioblastoma.

The chain links TRBV19 to TRBJ1-2; TRBD1 aligns across 8 bases. The germline gives CDR1 LNHDA, CDR2 SQIVND (reference sequence). The CDR3 is 16 amino acids. With 3 bases clipped from V and 5 bases from J, the junction kept 11 bases outside the gene matches. The CDR3 DNA is TGTGCCAGTAGTATGGCAGGATCGGGGACAGGATATGGCTACACCTTC. Amino acids: CASSMAGSGTGYGYTF. Filled out from reference TRBV19 and TRBJ1-2, the complete variable domain reads DGGITQSPKYLFRKEGQNVTLSCEQNLNHDAMYWYRQDPGQGLRLIYYSQIVNDFQKGDIAEGYSVSREKKESFPLTVTSAQKNPTAFYLCASSMAGSGTGYGYTFGSGTRLTVV.

J is TRBJ2-5 and V is TRBV7-9, with D possibly being TRBD2 (5 bases). Germline V lookup: CDR1 SEHNR, CDR2 FQNEAQ (reference sequence). The CDR3 is 11 residues long. The CDR3 protein is CAVGKEETQYF. CDR3 nucleotide sequence: TGTGCTGTCGGGAAGGAAGAGACCCAGTACTTC.

The J gene is TRBJ2-2, the V gene TRBV9; 10 bases are a match to TRBD1. Trimming cost V 3 bases and J 5 bases; bases outside gene matches: 7. The germline CDR1 and CDR2 sequences are SGDLS and YYNGEE. The CDR3 extends over 16 amino acids. The CDR3 bases are TGTGCCAGCAGCGCACCCGGGACAGGGGTTACCGGGGAGCTGTTTTTT. It specifies CASSAPGTGVTGELFF.

The count of this clone is one. The CDR3 region is CASSQESQQATEAFF. The CDR3 DNA reads TGTGCCAGCAGCCAAGAGTCCCAACAGGCGACTGAAGCTTTCTTT. The chain combines TRBV4-2 with TRBJ1-1; D perhaps matches TRBD1 (5 bases). Per germline, CDR1 LGHNA and CDR2 YNFKEQ. V lost 0 bases and J lost 5, with 13 bases in between. The CDR3 covers 15 residues.

The chain has TRBV4-1 and TRBJ1-3, with 7 bases that match TRBD1. CDR1 is MGHRA and CDR2 is YSYEKL in the germline V gene. Trimming took 4 bases from V and 4 from J; bases not matched to a gene: 10. The CDR3 has 16 residues. CDR3 sequence (DNA): TGCGCCAGCAGCCGCTACGAGGGGGCGCAGGGAAACACCATATATTTT. Amino acids: CASSRYEGAQGNTIYF.

The gene calls are TRBV2 and TRBJ2-1; 11 nucleotides match TRBD2. The ends lost 9 bases at V and 9 bases at J; junction bases unmatched: 10. CDR3 size: 14 residues. Germline V CDR1 and CDR2: SNHLY, FYNNEI. As DNA, the CDR3 is TGTGCCAGTCAACTTAGCGGGGGGGCCGTTGAGCAGTTCTTC. Its translation: CASQLSGGAVEQFF. The entire variable domain, with the rest obtained from reference TRBV2 and TRBJ2-1, is as follows: EPEVTQTPSHQVTQMGQEVILRCVPISNHLYFYWYRQILGQKVEFLVSFYNNEISEKSEIFDDQFSVERPDGSNFTLKIRSTKLEDSAMYFCASQLSGGAVEQFFGPGTRLTVL.

This clone came up once. The chain is built from TRBV7-8 and TRBJ2-4, with 9 bases aligning to TRBD2. CDR3 length: 16 residues. V shed 5 bases and J 3 bases; nucleotides not matched to a gene: 8. Germline V gene sequence: CDR1 SGHVS, CDR2 FQNEAQ. In DNA, the CDR3 is TGTGCCAGCAGCAAAAGAACGACTAGCGGCAAAAACATTCAGTACTTC. Protein: CASSKRTTSGKNIQYF.

This chain connects TRBV29-1 to TRBJ2-7, with TRBD1 identical over 9 bases. Per the germline V gene, CDR1 is SQVTM and CDR2 is ANQGSEA. The CDR3 extends over 16 amino acids. After removal of 3 bases from V and 4 bases from J, the junction contained 13 bases not matched to a gene. Written as DNA, the CDR3 is TGCAGCGTTGAGGTGGCCACAGGGGGCATAGTTTACGAGCAGTACTTC. This codes for CSVEVATGGIVYEQYF.

The chain employs TRBV19 and TRBJ2-1; D uncertain. CDR3 size: 14 residues. Per the germline V gene, CDR1 is LNHDA and CDR2 is SQIVND (reference sequence). The V end was cut by 1 base, the J end by 1 base, with 5 bases between. CDR3 sequence: CASSIGLSYNEQFF. The CDR3, as DNA: TGTGCCAGTAGTATAGGACTGTCCTACAATGAGCAGTTCTTC.

This chain connects TRBV20-1 to TRBJ1-2; D call uncertain. The V gene lost 3 bases and the J gene lost 6 bases, with 8 bases spanning the gap. Germline CDR1 is DFQATT and CDR2 is SNEGSKA (reference sequence). The length of the CDR3 is 11 residues. The CDR3 DNA reads TGCAGTGCTAGCGGTCCCGATGGCTACACCTTC. Protein product: CSASGPDGYTF.

This rearrangement joins TRBV7-9 to TRBJ2-7; TRBD1 might be the D (5 bases). This CDR3 region has 12 residues. With 4 bases removed from V and 4 bases from J, the gap between germline ends came to 8 bases. The germline gives CDR1 SEHNR, CDR2 FQNEAQ (reference sequence). The CDR3 spells CASSYGHYEQYF. The CDR3 DNA reads as TGTGCCAGCAGCTATGGACATTACGAGCAGTACTTC.

DNA of the CDR3: TGTGCCAGCAGTCAGTATCGGGACAGGCAATCCCCAAATCAGCCCCAGCATTTT. Translated: CASSQYRDRQSPNQPQHF. This chain uses TRBV27 with TRBJ1-5, with 8 bases lining up with TRBD1. The V and J ends lost 5 bases and 4 bases, in that order; junction bases with no gene match: 16. Germline-derived CDR1 and CDR2 are MNHEY and SMNVEV (reference sequence). The CDR3 covers 18 residues.

The chain combines TRBV7-8 with TRBJ2-7; 11 bases are shared with TRBD1. The germline CDR1 and CDR2 sequences are SGHVS and FQNEAQ. The CDR3 consists of 17 residues. V was pared by 6 bases and J by 2 bases, with 12 bases of the junction left unmatched. The CDR3, as DNA: TGTGCCAGCAGGAAGTCTGCCGGGACAGGGGGGGCCTACGAGCAGTACTTC. This gives the protein CASRKSAGTGGAYEQYF.

Details on this clone: Other nucleotide sequences in the sample specify the same CDR3. J is TRBJ1-6 and V is TRBV9; no reliable D call. This CDR3 is built from 13 residues. CDR1 is SGDLS and CDR2 is YYNGEE in the germline V gene. V shed 4 bases and J shed 7 bases, with 9 bases lying between them. Written as DNA, the CDR3 is TGTGCCAGCAGCTCCTATCCGAATTCACCCCTCCACTTT. This encodes CASSSYPNSPLHF.

In DNA form, the CDR3 reads TGTGCCAGCAGCTTGGCTGGCGGGGGACTGTCAGATACGCAGTATTTT. Its protein product is CASSLAGGGLSDTQYF. The genes are TRBV7-3 and TRBJ2-3, with 7 bases that match TRBD2. The trim removed 3 bases at V and 4 bases at J, leaving 10 bases unmatched. This CDR3 is 16 amino acids long. Looked up from germline, CDR1 is SGHTA and CDR2 is FQGTGA.